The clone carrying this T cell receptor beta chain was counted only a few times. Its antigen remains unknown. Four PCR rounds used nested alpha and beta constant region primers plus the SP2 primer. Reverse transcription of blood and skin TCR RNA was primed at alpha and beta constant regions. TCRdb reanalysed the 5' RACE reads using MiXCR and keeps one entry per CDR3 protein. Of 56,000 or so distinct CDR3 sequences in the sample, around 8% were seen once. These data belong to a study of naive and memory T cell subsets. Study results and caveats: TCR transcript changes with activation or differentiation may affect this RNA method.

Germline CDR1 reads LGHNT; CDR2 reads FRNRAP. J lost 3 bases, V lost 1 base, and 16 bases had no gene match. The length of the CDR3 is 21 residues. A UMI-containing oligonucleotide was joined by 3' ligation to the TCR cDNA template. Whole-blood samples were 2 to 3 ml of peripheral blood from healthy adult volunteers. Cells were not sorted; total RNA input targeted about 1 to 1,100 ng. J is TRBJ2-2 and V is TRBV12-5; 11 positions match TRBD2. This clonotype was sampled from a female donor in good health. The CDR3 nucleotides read TGTGCTAGTGGTTTGGCTCTCCAGGGACTAGCGGTTCCCGGGGACACCGGGGAGCTGTTTTTT. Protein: CASGLALQGLAVPGDTGELFF. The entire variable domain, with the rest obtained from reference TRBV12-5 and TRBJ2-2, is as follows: DARVTQTPRHKVTEMGQEVTMRCQPILGHNTVFWYRQTMMQGLELLAYFRNRAPLDDSGMPKDRFSAEMPDATLATLKIQPSEPRDSAVYFCASGLALQGLAVPGDTGELFFGEGSRLTVL.